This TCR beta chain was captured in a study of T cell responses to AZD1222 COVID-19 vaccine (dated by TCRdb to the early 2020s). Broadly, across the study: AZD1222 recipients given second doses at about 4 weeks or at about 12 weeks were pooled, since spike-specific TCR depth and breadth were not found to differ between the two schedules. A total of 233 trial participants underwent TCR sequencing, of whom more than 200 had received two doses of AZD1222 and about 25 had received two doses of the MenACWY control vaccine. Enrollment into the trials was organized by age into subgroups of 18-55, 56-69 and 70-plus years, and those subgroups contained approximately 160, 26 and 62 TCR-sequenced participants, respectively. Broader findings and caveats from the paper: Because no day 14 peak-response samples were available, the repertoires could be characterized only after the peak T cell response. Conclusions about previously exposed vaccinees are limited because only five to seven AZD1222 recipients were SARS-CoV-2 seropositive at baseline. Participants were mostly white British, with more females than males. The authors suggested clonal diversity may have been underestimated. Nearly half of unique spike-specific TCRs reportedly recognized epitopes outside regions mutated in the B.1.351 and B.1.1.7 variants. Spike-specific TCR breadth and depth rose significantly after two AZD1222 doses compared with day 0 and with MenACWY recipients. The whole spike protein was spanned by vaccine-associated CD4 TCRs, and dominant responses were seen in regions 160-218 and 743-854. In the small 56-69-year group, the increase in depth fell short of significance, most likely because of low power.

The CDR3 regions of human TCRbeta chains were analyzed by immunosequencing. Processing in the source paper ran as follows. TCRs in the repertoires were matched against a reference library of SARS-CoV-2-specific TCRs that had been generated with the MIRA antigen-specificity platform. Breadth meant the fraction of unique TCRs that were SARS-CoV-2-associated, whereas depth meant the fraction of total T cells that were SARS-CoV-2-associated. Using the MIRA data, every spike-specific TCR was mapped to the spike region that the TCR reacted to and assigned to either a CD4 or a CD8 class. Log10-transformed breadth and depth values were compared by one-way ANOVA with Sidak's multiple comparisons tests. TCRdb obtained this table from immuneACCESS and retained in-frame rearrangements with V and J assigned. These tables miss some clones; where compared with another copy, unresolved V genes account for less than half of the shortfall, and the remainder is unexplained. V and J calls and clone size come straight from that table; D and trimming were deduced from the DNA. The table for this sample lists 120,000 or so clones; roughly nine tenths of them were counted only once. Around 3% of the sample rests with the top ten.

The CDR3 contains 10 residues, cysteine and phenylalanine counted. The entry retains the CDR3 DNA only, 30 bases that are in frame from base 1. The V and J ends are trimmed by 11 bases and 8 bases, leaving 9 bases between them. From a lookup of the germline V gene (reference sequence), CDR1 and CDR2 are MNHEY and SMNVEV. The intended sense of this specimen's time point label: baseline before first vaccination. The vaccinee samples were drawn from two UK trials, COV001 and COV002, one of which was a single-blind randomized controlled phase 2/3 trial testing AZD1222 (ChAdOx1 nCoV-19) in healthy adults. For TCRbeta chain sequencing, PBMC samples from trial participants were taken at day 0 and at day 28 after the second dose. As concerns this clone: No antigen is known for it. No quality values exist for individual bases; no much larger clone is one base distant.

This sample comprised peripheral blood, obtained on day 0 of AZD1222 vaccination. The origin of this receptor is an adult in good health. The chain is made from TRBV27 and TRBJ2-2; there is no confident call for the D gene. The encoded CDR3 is CARSRGELFF. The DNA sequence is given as TGTGCCCGAAGCAGGGGGGAGCTGTTTTTT.